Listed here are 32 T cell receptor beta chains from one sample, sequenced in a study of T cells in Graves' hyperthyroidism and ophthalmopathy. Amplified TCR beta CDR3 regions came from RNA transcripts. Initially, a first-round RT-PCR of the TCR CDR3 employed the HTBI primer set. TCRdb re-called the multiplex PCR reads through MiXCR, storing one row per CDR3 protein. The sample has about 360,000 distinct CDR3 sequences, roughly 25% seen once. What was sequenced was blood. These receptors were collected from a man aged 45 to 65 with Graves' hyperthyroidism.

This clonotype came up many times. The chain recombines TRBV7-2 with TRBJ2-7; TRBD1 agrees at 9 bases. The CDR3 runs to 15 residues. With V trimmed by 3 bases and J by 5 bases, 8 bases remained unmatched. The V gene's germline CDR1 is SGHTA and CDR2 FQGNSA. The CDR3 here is CASSFRDRAPHEQYF. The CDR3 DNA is TGTGCCAGCAGCTTCCGGGACAGGGCCCCCCACGAGCAGTACTTC.

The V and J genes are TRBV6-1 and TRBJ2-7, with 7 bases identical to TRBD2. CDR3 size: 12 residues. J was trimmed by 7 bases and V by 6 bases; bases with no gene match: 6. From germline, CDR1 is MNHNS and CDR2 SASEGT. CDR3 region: CASRKPGLEQYF. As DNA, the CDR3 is TGTGCCAGCAGAAAACCGGGACTAGAGCAGTACTTC.

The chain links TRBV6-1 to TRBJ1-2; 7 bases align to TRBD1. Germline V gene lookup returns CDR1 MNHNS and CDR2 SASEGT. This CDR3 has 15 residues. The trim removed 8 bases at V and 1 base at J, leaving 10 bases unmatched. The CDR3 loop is CASGRGGRFNYGYTF. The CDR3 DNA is TGTGCCAGCGGCAGGGGGGGCAGATTTAACTATGGCTACACCTTC.

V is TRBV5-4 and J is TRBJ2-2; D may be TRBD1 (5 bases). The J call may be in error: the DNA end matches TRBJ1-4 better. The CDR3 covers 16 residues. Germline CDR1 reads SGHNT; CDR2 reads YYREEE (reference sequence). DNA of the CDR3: TGTGCCAGCAGCTCCGCCCCCCTTGGGGGTAATGAAAAACTGTTTTTT. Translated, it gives CASSSAPLGGNEKLFF.

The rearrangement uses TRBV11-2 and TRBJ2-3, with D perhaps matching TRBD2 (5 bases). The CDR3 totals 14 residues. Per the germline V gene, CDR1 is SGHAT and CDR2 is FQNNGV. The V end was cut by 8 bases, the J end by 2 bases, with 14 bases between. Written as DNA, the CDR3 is TGTGCCAGCCACCTAACGGGGATCACAGATACGCAGTATTTT. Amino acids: CASHLTGITDTQYF.

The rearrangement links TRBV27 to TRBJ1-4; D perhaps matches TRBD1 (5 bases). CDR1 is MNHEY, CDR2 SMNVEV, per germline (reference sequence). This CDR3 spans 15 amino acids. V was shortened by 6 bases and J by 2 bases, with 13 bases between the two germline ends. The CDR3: CASRFRENTNEKLFF. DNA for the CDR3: TGTGCCAGCAGGTTCAGGGAGAATACTAATGAAAAACTGTTTTTT.

The CDR3, as DNA: TGTGCCAGCACTACAGGGGGTAAGGATGAGCAGTTCTTC. This encodes CASTTGGKDEQFF. This chain connects TRBV2 to TRBJ2-1, with 8 bases aligning to TRBD1. This CDR3 contains 13 residues. With V trimmed by 7 bases and J by 8 bases, 7 bases remained unmatched. CDR1 and CDR2 (germline): SNHLY, FYNNEI.

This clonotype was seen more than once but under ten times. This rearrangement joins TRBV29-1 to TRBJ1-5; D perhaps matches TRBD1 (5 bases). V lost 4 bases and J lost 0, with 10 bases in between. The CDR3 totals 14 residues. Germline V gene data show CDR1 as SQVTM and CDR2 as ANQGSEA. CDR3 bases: TGCAGCGTTGGGGGCTTTAATAGCAATCAGCCCCAGCATTTT. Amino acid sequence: CSVGGFNSNQPQHF.

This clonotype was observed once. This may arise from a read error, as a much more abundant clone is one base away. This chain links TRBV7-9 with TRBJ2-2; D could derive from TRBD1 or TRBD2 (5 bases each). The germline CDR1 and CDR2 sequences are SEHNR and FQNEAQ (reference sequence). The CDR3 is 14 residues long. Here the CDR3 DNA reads TGTGCCAGCAGCTTAGATACAGCCACCGGGGCGCAGTGTTTT. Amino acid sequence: CASSLDTATGAQCF.

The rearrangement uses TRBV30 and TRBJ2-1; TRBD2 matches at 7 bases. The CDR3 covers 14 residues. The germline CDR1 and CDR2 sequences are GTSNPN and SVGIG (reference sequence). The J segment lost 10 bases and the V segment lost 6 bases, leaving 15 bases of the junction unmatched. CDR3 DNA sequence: TGTGCCTGTCCCGGACTAGGGAGCTTCGGCGAGCAGTTCTTC. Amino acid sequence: CACPGLGSFGEQFF. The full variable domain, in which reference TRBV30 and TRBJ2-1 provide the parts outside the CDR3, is SQTIHQWPATLVQPVGSPLSLECTVEGTSNPNLYWYRQAAGRGLQLLFYSVGIGQISSEVPQNLSASRPQDRQFILSSKKLLLSDSGFYLCACPGLGSFGEQFFGPGTRLTVL.

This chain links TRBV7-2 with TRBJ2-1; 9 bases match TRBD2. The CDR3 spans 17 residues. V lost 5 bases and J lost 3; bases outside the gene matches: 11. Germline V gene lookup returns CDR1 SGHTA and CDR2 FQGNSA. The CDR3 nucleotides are TGTGCCAGCAGCAGGATGCGGACTAGCGTTTACTACAATGAGCAGTTCTTC. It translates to CASSRMRTSVYYNEQFF.

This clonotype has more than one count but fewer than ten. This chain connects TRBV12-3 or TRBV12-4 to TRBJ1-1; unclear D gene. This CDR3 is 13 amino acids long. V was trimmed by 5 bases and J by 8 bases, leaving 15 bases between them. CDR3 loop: CASSPDLAAEAFF. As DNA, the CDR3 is TGTGCCAGCAGTCCCGACTTGGCGGCGGAAGCTTTCTTT.

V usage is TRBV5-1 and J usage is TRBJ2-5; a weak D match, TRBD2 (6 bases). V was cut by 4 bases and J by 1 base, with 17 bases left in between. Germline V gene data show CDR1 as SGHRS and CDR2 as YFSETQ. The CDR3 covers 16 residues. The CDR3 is CASSRVPRGVQETQYF. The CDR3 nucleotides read TGCGCCAGCAGCCGCGTACCTCGCGGGGTCCAAGAGACCCAGTACTTC.

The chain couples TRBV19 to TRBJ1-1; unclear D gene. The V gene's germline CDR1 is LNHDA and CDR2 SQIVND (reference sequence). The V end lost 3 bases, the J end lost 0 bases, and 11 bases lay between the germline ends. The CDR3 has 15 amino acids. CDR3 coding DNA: TGTGCCAGTAGTATCAACAGAGCCATGAACACTGAAGCTTTCTTT. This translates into CASSINRAMNTEAFF.

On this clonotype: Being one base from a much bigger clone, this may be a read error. CDR3 nucleotide sequence: TGTGCCAGCAGTGATAGGCTAGCGGTAAGCGAGCAGTTCTTC. As protein: CASSDRLAVSEQFF. The chain combines TRBV2 with TRBJ2-1, with TRBD2 matching 7 bases. The CDR3 is 14 amino acids. The trim removed 3 bases at V and 10 bases at J, leaving 9 bases unmatched. CDR1 and CDR2 (germline): SNHLY, FYNNEI. Supplemented by reference TRBV2 and TRBJ2-1, the full variable domain reads EPEVTQTPSHQVTQMGQEVILRCVPISNHLYFYWYRQILGQKVEFLVSFYNNEISEKSEIFDDQFSVERPDGSNFTLKIRSTKLEDSAMYFCASSDRLAVSEQFFGPGTRLTVL.

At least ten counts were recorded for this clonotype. CDR3: CASSLSASGFSYEQYF. The CDR3 nucleotides are TGTGCCAGCAGTTTATCGGCTAGCGGATTCTCCTACGAGCAGTACTTC. This chain links TRBV27 with TRBJ2-7; 7 bases are a match to TRBD2. Germline CDR1 MNHEY, CDR2 SMNVEV (reference sequence). V lost 0 bases and J lost 0; bases outside the gene matches: 5. The CDR3 spans 16 residues.

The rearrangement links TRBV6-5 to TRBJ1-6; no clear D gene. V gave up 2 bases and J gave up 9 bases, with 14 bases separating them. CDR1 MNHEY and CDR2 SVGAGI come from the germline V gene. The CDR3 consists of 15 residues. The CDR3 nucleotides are TGTGCCAGCAGTTACGAGAATATTGGGAGTTCACCCCTCCACTTT. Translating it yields CASSYENIGSSPLHF.

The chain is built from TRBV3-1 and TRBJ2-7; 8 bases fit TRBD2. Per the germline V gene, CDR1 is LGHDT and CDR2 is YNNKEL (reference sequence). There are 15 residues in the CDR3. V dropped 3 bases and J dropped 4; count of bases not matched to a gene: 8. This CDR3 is CASSHGSSGRYEQYF. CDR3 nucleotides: TGTGCCAGCAGCCATGGGTCTAGCGGGCGTTACGAGCAGTACTTC.

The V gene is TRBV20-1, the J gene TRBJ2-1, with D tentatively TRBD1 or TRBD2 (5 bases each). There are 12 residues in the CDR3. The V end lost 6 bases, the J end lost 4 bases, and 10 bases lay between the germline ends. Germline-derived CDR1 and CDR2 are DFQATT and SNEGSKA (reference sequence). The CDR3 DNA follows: TGCAGTGCCGGGGACCCGTACAATGAGCAGTTCTTC. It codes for CSAGDPYNEQFF.

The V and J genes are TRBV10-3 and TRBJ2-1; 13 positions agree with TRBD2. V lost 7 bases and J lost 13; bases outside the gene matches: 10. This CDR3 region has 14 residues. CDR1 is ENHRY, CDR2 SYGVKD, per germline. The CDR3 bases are TGTGCCATCAACCAAGGGACTAGCGGGAACCGCCAGTTCTTC. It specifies CAINQGTSGNRQFF.

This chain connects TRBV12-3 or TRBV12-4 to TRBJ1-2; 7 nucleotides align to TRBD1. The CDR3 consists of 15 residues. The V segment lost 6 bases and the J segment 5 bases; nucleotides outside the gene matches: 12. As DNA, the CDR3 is TGTGCCAGCAGCCCATGGCGGGGACAGCATTATGGCTACACCTTC. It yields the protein CASSPWRGQHYGYTF.

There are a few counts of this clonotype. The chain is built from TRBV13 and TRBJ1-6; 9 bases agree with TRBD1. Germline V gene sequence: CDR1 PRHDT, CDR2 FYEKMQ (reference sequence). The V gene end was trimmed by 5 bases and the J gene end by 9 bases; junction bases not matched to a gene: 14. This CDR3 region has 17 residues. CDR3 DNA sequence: TGTGCCAGCAGCGCCCGAAATCCGGGACAGGGAAGTTCACCCCTCCACTTT. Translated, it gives CASSARNPGQGSSPLHF.

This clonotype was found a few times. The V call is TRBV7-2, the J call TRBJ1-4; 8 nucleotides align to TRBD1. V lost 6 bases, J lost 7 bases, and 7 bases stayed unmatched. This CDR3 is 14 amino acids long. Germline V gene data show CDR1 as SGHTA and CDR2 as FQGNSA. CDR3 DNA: TGTGCCAGCAGTTATACAGGGGGAGGTGAAAAACTGTTTTTT. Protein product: CASSYTGGGEKLFF.

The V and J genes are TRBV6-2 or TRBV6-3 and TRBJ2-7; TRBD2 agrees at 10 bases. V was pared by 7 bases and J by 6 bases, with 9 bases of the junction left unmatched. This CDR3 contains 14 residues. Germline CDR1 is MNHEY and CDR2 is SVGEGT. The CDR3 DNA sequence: TGTGCCAGCAAAAACGGTCTAGCGGGAGTCGAGCAGTACTTC. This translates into CASKNGLAGVEQYF.

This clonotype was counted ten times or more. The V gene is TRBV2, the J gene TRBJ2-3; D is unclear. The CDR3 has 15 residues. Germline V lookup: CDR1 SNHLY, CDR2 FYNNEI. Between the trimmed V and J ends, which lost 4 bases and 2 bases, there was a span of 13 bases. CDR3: CASSARRVSTDTQYF. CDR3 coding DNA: TGTGCCAGCAGTGCACGTAGAGTATCCACAGATACGCAGTATTTT.

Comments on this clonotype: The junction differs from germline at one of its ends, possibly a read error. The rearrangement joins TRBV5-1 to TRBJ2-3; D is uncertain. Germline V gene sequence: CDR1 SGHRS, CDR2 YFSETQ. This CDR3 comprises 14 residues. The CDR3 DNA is TGTGCCAGCAGCGCCGGCCCCCCCCCAGATACGCAGTATTTT. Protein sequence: CASSAGPPPDTQYF. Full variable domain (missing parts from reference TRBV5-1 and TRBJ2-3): KAGVTQTPRYLIKTRGQQVTLSCSPISGHRSVSWYQQTPGQGLQFLFEYFSETQRNKGNFPGRFSGRQFSNSRSEMNVSTLELGDSALYLCASSAGPPPDTQYFGPGTRLTVL.

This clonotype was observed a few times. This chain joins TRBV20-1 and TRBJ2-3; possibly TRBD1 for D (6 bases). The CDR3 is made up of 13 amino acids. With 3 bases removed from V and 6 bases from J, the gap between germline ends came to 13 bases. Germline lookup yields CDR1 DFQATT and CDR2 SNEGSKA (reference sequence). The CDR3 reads CSARDSGLDTQYF. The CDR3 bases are TGCAGTGCTAGGGACAGCGGTTTGGATACGCAGTATTTT.

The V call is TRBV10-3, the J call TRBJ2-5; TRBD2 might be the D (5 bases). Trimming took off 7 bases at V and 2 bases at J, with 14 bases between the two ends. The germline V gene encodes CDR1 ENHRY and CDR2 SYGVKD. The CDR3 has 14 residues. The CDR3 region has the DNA TGTGCCATCAAGGCGGACTCTGGGCAAGAGACCCAGTACTTC. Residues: CAIKADSGQETQYF.

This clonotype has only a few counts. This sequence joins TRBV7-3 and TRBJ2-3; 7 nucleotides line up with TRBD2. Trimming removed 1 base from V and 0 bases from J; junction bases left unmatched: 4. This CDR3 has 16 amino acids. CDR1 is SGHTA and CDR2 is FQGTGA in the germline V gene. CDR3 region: CASSLRPSGSTDTQYF. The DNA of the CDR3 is TGTGCCAGCAGCTTAAGGCCTAGCGGTAGCACAGATACGCAGTATTTT. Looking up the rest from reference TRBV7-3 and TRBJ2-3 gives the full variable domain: GAGVSQTPSNKVTEKGKYVELRCDPISGHTALYWYRQSLGQGPEFLIYFQGTGAADDSGLPNDRFFAVRPEGSVSTLKIQRTERGDSAVYLCASSLRPSGSTDTQYFGPGTRLTVL.

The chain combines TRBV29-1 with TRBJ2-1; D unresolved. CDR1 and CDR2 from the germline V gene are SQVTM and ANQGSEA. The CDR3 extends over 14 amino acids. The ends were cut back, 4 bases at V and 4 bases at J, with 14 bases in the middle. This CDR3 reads CSVVVDTPYNEQFF. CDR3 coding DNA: TGCAGCGTTGTGGTGGATACACCTTACAATGAGCAGTTCTTC.

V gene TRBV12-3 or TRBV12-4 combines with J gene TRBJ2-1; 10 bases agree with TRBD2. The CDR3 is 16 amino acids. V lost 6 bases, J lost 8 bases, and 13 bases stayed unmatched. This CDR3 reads CASSPKSSGSYHEQFF. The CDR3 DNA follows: TGTGCCAGCAGCCCGAAATCTAGCGGGAGTTACCATGAGCAGTTCTTC.

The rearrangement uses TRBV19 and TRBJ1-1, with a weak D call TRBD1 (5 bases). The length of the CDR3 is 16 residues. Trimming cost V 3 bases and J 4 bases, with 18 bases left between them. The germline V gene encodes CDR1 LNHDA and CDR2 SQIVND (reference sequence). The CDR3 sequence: CASSMRTPTVGTEAFF. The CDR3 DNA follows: TGTGCCAGTAGTATGAGGACACCAACGGTAGGCACTGAAGCTTTCTTT.